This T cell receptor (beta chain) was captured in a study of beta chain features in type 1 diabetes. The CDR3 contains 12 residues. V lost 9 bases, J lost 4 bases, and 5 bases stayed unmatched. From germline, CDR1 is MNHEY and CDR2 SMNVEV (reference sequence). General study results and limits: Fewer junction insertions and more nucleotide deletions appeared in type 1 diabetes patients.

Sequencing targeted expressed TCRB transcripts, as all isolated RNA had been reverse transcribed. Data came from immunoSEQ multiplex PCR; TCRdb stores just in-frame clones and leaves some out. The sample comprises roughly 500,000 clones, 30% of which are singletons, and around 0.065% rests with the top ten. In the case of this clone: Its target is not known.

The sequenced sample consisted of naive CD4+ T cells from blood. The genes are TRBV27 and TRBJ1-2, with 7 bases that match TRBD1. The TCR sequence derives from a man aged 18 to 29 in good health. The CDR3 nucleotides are TGTGCCAGTGGACAGGCGACCTATGGCTACACCTTC. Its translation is CASGQATYGYTF.